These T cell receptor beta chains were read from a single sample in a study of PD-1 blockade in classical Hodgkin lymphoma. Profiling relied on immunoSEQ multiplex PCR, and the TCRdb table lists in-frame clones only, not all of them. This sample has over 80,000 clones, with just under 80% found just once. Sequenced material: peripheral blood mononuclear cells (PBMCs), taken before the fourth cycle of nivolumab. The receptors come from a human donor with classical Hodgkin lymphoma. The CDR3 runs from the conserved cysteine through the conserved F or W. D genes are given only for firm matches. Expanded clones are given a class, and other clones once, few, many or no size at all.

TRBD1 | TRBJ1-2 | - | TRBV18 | CASSPPQGDWGYTF | TGTGCCAGCTCACCACCGCAGGGGGATTGGGGCTACACCTTC
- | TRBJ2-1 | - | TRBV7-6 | CASSSTEGQPDNEQFF | TGTGCCAGCAGCTCCACGGAAGGACAGCCAGACAATGAGCAGTTCTTC
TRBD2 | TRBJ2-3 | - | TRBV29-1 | CSAAGTSGPTDTQYF | TGCAGCGCCGCCGGGACTAGCGGACCCACAGATACGCAGTATTTT
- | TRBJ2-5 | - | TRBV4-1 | CASSQVPTSLYQETQYF | TGCGCCAGCAGCCAGGTTCCCACTAGCCTGTACCAAGAGACCCAGTACTTC
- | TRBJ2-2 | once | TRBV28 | CASDRGGTGELFF | TGTGCCAGCGACAGGGGAGGGACCGGGGAGCTGTTTTTT
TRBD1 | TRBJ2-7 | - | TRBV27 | CASSPGTGGYEQYF | TGTGCCAGCAGCCCCGGGACAGGGGGTTACGAGCAGTACTTC
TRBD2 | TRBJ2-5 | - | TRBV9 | CASSVTAGWETQYF | TGTGCCAGCAGCGTTACAGCGGGGTGGGAGACCCAGTACTTC
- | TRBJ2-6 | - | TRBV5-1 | CASSSTIPGQTDSGANVLTF | TGCGCCAGCAGCTCGACAATTCCGGGACAAACAGACTCTGGGGCCAACGTCCTGACTTTC
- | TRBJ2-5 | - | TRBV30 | CAGGQETQYF | TGTGCCGGAGGGCAAGAGACCCAGTACTTC
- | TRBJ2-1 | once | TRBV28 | CASSSHPKLGEQFF | TGTGCCAGCAGTTCCCACCCCAAATTGGGTGAGCAGTTCTTC
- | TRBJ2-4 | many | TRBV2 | CASSGASSGAKNIQYF | TGTGCCAGCAGTGGGGCCAGCAGCGGGGCCAAAAACATTCAGTACTTC
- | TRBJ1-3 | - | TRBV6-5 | CASSYEVSGNTIYF | TGTGCCAGCAGTTACGAGGTCTCTGGAAACACCATATATTTT
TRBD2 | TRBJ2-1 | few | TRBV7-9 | CASSPMGLAGGVSYNEQFF | TGTGCCAGCAGCCCAATGGGACTAGCGGGGGGCGTCTCCTACAATGAGCAGTTCTTC
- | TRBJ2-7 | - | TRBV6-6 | CAVGKYSYEQYF | TGTGCCGTTGGGAAGTACTCCTACGAGCAGTACTTC
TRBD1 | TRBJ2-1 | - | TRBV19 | CASNYRGHNEQFF | TGTGCCAGTAATTACAGGGGGCACAATGAGCAGTTCTTC
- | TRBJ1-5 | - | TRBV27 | CASSFSPGQGQPQHF | TGTGCCAGCAGTTTTTCGCCGGGGCAGGGACAGCCCCAGCATTTT
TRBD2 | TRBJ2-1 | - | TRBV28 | CASSYRTSGLIEQFF | TGTGCCAGCAGTTACCGGACTAGCGGGCTGATTGAGCAGTTCTTC
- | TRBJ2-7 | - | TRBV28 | CASSLAGLRYEQYF | TGTGCCAGCAGTTTAGCGGGCCTGCGCTACGAGCAGTACTTC
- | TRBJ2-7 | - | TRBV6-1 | CASMGFSYEQYF | TGTGCCAGCATGGGTTTCTCCTACGAGCAGTACTTC
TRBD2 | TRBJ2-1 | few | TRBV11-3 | CASSLVGTSGRGEQFF | TGTGCCAGCAGCTTAGTTGGGACTAGCGGGAGGGGTGAGCAGTTCTTC
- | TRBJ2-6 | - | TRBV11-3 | CASSKGVGANVLTF | TGTGCCAGCAGCAAGGGGGTAGGGGCCAACGTCCTGACTTTC
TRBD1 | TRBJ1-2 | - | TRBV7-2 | CASSLTGQPRFYGYTF | TGTGCCAGCAGCCTCACGGGACAGCCCCGGTTCTATGGCTACACCTTC
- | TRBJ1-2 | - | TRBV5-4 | CASSLQGLDYGYTF | TGTGCCAGCAGCTTACAAGGTCTGGACTATGGCTACACCTTC
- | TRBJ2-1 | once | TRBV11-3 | CASSLEAPPDEQFF | TGTGCCAGCAGCTTAGAAGCTCCTCCGGATGAGCAGTTCTTC
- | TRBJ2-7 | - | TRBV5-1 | CASSPLDNYEQYF | TGCGCCAGCAGCCCCCTAGACAACTACGAGCAGTACTTC
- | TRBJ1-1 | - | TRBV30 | CAWSGGIREAFF | TGTGCCTGGAGTGGAGGGATCAGGGAAGCTTTCTTT
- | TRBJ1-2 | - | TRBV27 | CASSFTSLGGRDGYTF | TGTGCCAGCAGTTTCACATCCCTCGGGGGGCGCGATGGCTACACCTTC
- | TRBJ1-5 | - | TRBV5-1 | CASSPTGGRNQPQHF | TGCGCCAGCAGCCCAACCGGGGGTCGCAATCAGCCCCAGCATTTT
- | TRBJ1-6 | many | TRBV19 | CASSPGRNNSPLHF | TGTGCCAGTAGCCCGGGACGGAATAATTCACCCCTCCACTTT
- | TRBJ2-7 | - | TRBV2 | CATRLDRDEQYF | TGTGCCACCCGACTGGATAGGGACGAGCAGTACTTC
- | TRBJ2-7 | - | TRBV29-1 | CSAGGTTATYEQYF | TGCAGCGCTGGCGGGACAACCGCTACCTACGAGCAGTACTTC
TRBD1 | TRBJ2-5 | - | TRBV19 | CASSDRARARETQYF | TGTGCCAGTAGCGACAGGGCGCGGGCAAGGGAGACCCAGTACTTC
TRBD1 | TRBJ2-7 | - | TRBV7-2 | CASSSRTGLTYEQYF | TGTGCCAGCAGCTCGAGGACAGGCCTTACCTACGAGCAGTACTTC
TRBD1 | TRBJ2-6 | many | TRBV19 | CASRDRSSGANVLTF | TGTGCCAGTAGGGACAGGAGCTCTGGGGCCAACGTCCTGACTTTC
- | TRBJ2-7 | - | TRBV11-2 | CASSLVFVSDEQYF | TGTGCCAGCAGCTTAGTTTTCGTCAGTGATGAGCAGTACTTC
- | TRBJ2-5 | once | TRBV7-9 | CASTKVIAKGPDYF | TGTGCCAGCACCAAAGTCATCGCAAAGGGGCCTGATTACTTC
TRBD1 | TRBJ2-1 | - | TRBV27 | CASSLPGQGRNEQFF | TGTGCCAGCAGTTTACCGGGACAGGGTAGGAATGAGCAGTTCTTC
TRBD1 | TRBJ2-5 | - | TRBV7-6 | CASSLGLGDRGQETQYF | TGTGCCAGCAGCTTAGGGTTAGGGGACAGGGGGCAAGAGACCCAGTACTTC
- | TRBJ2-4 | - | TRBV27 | CASSLSVWTAKNIQYF | TGTGCCAGCAGTTTATCCGTTTGGACAGCCAAAAACATTCAGTACTTC
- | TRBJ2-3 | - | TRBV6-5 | CASSSGQSGFGQYF | TGTGCCAGCAGCTCCGGACAGTCCGGGTTTGGGCAGTATTTT
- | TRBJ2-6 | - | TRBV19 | CASSIGGPGANVLTF | TGTGCCAGTAGTATTGGGGGCCCGGGGGCCAACGTCCTGACTTTC
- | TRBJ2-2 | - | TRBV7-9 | CASSRLGAHTGELFF | TGTGCCAGCAGTCGTTTGGGGGCCCACACCGGGGAGCTGTTTTTT
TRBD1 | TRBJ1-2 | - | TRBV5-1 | CASALDRETGYTF | TGCGCCAGCGCCCTGGACAGGGAGACTGGCTACACCTTC
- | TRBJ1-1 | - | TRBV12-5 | CASGLQRDRYTEAFF | TGTGCTAGTGGTTTGCAAAGGGATCGATACACTGAAGCTTTCTTT
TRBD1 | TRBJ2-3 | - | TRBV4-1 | CASSQGWGPGQGSATQYF | TGCGCCAGCAGCCAAGGTTGGGGACCGGGACAGGGCTCCGCTACGCAGTATTTT
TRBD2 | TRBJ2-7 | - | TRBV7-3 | CASSYTGGEQYF | TGTGCCAGCAGCTACACGGGGGGCGAGCAGTACTTC